Included here is one T cell receptor (beta chain) sequence, with context. Its target is not known. The junction departs from germline at one end; a sequencing error may be responsible. Germline V lookup: CDR1 MDHEN, CDR2 SYDVKM. The CDR3 runs 18 residues. This entry comes from a study of tumor and adjacent non-tumor tissue in lung cancer. Study summary: Stage I to III disease affected roughly ten men and roughly 5 women aged roughly 31 to 80.

TCRbeta libraries were built with three rounds of nested PCR, modified from ARM-PCR. A single record per CDR3 protein comes from TCRdb applying MiXCR to the multiplex PCR reads. The repertoire consists of some 100,000 distinct CDR3 sequences, with roughly 74% occurring once and the leading ten covering 37%. No cell sorting was done before RNA was extracted from the tissue. Chemotherapy-naive patients with new lung cancer underwent thoracic surgery in China, August–late 2014. Study outcomes and limitations: Tumor TCR diversity, when higher, was linked to shorter survival. Compared with tumor, normal lung showed significantly lower TCR diversity.

The material sequenced was lung tumor tissue. V usage is TRBV28 and J usage is TRBJ2-2; 7 nucleotides align to TRBD1. This sequence originates from a woman between 55 and 75 years old with non-small cell lung cancer. CDR3 in amino acids: CASSSPQGVSSNTGKLFF. The CDR3 bases are TGTGCCAGCAGTTCCCCTCAGGGGGTATCGTCGAACACCGGGAAGCTGTTTTTT. Complete variable domain (other parts from reference TRBV28 and TRBJ2-2): DVKVTQSSRYLVKRTGEKVFLECVQDMDHENMFWYRQDPGLGLRLIYFSYDVKMKEKGDIPEGYSVSREKKERFSLILESASTNQTSMYLCASSSPQGVSSNTGKLFFGEGSRLTVL.